Detailed here is one TCR beta chain. This CDR3 is 16 amino acids long. CDR1 and CDR2 (germline): KGHSH, LQKENI. The data are from a study of monozygotic twins with inflammatory bowel disease. TCRdb re-called the 5' RACE reads and catalogs CDR3 proteins one per entry, DNA excluded. The sample yields 200,000 to 250,000 distinct CDR3 sequences, of which the top ten take up 7.7%. The source is a human donor with ulcerative colitis or Crohn's disease, or a healthy co-twin of an affected twin (not recorded which). Input material: blood. The V and J genes are TRBV18 and TRBJ2-2; the D call of TRBD2 rests on TCRdb alone, since no DNA is present to check it. This CDR3 reads CASSAGGTINTGELFF. Full variable domain (remainder filled in from reference TRBV18 and TRBJ2-2): NAGVMQNPRHLVRRRGQEARLRCSPMKGHSHVYWYRQLPEEGLKFMVYLQKENIIDESGMPKERFSAEFPKEGPSILRIQQVVRGDSAAYFCASSAGGTINTGELFFGEGSRLTVL.